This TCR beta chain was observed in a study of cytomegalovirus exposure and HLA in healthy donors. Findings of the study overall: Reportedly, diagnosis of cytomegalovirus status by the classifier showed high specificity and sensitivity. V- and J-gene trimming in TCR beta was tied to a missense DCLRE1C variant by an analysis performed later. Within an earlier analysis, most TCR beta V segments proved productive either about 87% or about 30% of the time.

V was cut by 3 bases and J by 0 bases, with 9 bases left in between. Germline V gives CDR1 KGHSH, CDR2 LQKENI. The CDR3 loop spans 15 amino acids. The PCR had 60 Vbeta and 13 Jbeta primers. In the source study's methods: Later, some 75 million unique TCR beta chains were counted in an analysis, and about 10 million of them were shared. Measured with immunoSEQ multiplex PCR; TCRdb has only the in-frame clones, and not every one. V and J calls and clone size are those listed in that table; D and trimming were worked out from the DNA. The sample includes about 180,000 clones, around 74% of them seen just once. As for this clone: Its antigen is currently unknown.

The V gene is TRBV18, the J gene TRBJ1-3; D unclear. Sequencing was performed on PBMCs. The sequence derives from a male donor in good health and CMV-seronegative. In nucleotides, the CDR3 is TGTGCCAGCTCACCCCCGTCTTTCTCTGGAAACACCATATATTTT. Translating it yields CASSPPSFSGNTIYF. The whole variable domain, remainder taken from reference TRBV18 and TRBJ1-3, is NAGVMQNPRHLVRRRGQEARLRCSPMKGHSHVYWYRQLPEEGLKFMVYLQKENIIDESGMPKERFSAEFPKEGPSILRIQQVVRGDSAAYFCASSPPSFSGNTIYFGEGSWLTVV.